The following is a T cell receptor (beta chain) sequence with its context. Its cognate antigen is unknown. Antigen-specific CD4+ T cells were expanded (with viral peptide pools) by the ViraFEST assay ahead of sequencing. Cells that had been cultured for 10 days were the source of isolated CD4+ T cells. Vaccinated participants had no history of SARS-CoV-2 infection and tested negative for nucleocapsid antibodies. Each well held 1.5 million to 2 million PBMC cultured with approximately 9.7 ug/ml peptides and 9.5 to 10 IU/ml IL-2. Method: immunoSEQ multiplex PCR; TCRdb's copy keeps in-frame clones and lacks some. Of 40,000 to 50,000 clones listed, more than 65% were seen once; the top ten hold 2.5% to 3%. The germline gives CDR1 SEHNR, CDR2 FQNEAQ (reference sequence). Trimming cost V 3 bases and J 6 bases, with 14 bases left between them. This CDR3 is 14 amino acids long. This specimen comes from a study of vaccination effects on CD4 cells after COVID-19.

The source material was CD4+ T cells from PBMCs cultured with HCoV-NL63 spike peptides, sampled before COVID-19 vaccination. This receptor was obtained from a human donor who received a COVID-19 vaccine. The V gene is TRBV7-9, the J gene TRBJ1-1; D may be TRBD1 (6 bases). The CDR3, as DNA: TGTGCCAGCAGCTTTGGGGGGGCGGAGGCTGAAGCTTTCTTT. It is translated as CASSFGGAEAEAFF. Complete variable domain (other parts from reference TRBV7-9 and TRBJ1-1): DTGVSQNPRHKITKRGQNVTFRCDPISEHNRLYWYRQTLGQGPEFLTYFQNEAQLEKSRLLSDRFSAERPKGSFSTLEIQRTEQGDSAMYLCASSFGGAEAEAFFGQGTRLTVV.